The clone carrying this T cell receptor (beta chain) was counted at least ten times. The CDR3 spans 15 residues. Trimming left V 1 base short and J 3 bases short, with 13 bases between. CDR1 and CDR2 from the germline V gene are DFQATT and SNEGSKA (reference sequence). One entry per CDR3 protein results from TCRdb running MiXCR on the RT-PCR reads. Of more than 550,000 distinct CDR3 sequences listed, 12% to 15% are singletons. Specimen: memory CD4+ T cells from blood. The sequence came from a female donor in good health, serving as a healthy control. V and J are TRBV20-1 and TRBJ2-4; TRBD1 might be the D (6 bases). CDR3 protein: CSARVWDTYKNIQYF. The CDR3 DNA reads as TGCAGTGCTAGAGTGTGGGACACCTACAAAAACATTCAGTACTTC.